This TCR beta chain appears in the sequencing data of a study of OX40 agonist ivuxolimab in advanced cancers. Germline values: CDR1 SGHDT, CDR2 YYEEEE. Trimming took off 4 bases at V and 8 bases at J, with 9 bases between the two ends. This CDR3 comprises 11 residues. Assay: immunoSEQ multiplex PCR; the TCRdb copy retains only in-frame clones and omits some. The sample includes approximately 22,000 clones, 83% of them seen just once. This chain uses TRBV5-6 with TRBJ1-1; tentative D call: TRBD1 (5 bases). The sequence derives from an adult with an advanced solid tumor such as melanoma, head and neck, liver or kidney cancer. Sequencing was performed on CD4+ or CD8+ T cells sorted from blood, taken in a trial of the OX40 agonist ivuxolimab. This CDR3 is CASSRGPEAFF. The CDR3 DNA sequence: TGTGCCAGCAGCAGGGGTCCCGAAGCTTTCTTT.